A single T cell receptor beta chain is shown here with its context. V was cut by 0 bases and J by 10 bases, with 18 bases left in between. Germline V lookup: CDR1 LGHNA, CDR2 YSLEER. This CDR3 contains 15 residues. Here immunoSEQ multiplex PCR was the method, and the copy in TCRdb shows in-frame clones only, minus some. The sample holds about 250,000 clones; 70% to 90% are singletons and the top ten take roughly 1.7%. This sample is part of a study of blood T cell repertoires in COVID-19. Study information: Sources were T cells, B-cell-depleted T cells, or PBMCs; the material itself was cDNA or gDNA.

Material: PBMCs or T cells enriched from blood (not recorded which). V gene TRBV4-3 combines with J gene TRBJ1-1; D not resolved. The receptor comes from a woman aged 45-65 years who had recovered from COVID-19. The CDR3 coding sequence is TGCGCCAGCAGCCAAGATCTGATGCTCCGCGCGGCAGCTTTCTTT. The encoded protein is CASSQDLMLRAAAFF.